The T cell receptor beta chain described here comes from a study of blood T cell repertoires in COVID-19. Germline CDR1 SQVTM, CDR2 ANQGSEA. V dropped 5 bases and J dropped 1 base, with 17 bases sitting between them. This CDR3 region has 15 residues. Clones were sequenced by immunoSEQ multiplex PCR, and TCRdb holds only the in-frame ones, with some missing. This sample has 180,000 or so clones, with approximately 80% found just once. This chain uses TRBV29-1 with TRBJ1-2, with D possibly being TRBD1 (6 bases). The TCR originated in a woman aged 60-70 years who had recovered from COVID-19. Material: PBMCs or T cells enriched from blood (not recorded which). CDR3 nucleotide sequence: TGCAGCGTTACCGGACAGATTGTTAGTAACTATGGCTACACCTTC. Amino acids: CSVTGQIVSNYGYTF.